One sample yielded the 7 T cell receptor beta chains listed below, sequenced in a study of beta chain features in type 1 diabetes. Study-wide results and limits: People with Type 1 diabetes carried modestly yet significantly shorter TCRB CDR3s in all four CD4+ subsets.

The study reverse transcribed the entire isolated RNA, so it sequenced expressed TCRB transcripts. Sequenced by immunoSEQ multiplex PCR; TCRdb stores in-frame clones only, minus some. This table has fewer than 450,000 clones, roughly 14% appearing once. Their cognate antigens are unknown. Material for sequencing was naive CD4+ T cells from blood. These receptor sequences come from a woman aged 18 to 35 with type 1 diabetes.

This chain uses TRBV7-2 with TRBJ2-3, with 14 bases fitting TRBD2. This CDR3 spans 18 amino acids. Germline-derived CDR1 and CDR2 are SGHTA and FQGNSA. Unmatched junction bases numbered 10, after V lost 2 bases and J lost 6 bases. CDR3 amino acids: CASSLTGTSGSNWDTQYF. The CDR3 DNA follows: TGTGCCAGCAGCTTAACCGGGACTAGCGGGAGTAATTGGGATACGCAGTATTTT.

In DNA, the CDR3 is TGTGCCACCCTTGCGGGACTAGCCGGCAATGAGCAGTTCTTC. Translated: CATLAGLAGNEQFF. The V call is TRBV5-4, the J call TRBJ2-1; 9 nucleotides match TRBD2. This CDR3 has 14 residues. The V and J ends lost 9 bases and 6 bases, in that order; junction bases with no gene match: 10. Per germline, CDR1 SGHNT and CDR2 YYREEE (reference sequence).

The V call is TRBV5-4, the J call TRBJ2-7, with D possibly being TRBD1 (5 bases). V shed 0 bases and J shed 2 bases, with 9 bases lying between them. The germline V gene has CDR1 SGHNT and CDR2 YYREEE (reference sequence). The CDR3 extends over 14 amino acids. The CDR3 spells CASSLAGQAYEQYF. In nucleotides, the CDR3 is TGTGCCAGCAGCTTGGCAGGGCAAGCCTACGAGCAGTACTTC. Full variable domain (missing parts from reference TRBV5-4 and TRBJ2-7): ETGVTQSPTHLIKTRGQQVTLRCSSQSGHNTVSWYQQALGQGPQFIFQYYREEENGRGNFPPRFSGLQFPNYSSELNVNALELDDSALYLCASSLAGQAYEQYFGPGTRLTVT.

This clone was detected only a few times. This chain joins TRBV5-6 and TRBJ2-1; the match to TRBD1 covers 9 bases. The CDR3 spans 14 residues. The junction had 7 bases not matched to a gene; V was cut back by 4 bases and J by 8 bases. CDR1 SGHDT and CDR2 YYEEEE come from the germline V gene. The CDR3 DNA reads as TGTGCCAGCAGCATCAACAGGGGGCGCGATGAGCAGTTCTTC. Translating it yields CASSINRGRDEQFF.

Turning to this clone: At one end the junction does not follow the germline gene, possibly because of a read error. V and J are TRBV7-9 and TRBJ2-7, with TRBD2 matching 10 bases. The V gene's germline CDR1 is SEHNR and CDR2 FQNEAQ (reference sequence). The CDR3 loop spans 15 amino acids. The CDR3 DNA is TGTGCCAGCAGGTTAGCGGGAGGCCTAGCCTACGAGCAGTACTTC. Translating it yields CASRLAGGLAYEQYF.

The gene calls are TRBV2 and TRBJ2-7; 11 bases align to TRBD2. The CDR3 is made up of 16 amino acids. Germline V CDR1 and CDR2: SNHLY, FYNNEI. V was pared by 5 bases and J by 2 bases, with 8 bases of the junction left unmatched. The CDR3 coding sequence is TGTGCCAGCAGTCCCTCCTTAGCGGGAGGGCCCTACGAGCAGTACGTC. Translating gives CASSPSLAGGPYEQYV.

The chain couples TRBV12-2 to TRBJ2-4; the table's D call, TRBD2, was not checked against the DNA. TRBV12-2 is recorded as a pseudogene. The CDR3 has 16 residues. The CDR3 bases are TGTGCAAGTCGCTTAGTTGAGTCGGGGTCCAAAAACATTCAGTACTTC. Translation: CASRLVESGSKNIQYF.